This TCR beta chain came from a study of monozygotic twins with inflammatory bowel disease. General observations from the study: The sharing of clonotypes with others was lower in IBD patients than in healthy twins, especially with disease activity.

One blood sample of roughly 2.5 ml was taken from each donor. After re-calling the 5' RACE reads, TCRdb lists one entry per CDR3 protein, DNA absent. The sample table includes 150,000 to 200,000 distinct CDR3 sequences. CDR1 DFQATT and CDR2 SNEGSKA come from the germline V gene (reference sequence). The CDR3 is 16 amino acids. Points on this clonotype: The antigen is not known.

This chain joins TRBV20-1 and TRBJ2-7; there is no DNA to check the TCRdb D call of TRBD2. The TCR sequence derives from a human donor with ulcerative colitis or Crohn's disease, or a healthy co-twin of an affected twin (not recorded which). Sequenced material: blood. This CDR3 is CSARGFVGGGSYEQYF.